This T cell receptor beta chain was sequenced for a study of type 1 regulatory T cells. About the study: An in vitro protocol generated T-allo10, a Tr1-enriched, alloantigen-specific CD4 T cell product. The study, taken as a whole, reports: Tr1 cells had a more restricted TCR repertoire than non-Tr1 cells.

V lost 6 bases, J lost 4 bases, and 7 bases stayed unmatched. Germline CDR1 reads DFQATT; CDR2 reads SNEGSKA (reference sequence). This CDR3 comprises 13 residues. TCRdb processed the reads anew with MiXCR; each CDR3 protein has one entry. The sample lists roughly 71,000 distinct CDR3 sequences, roughly 20% seen once, with roughly 8.3% in the top ten. In its sample, this clonotype was seen many times. What it recognizes is unknown. The gene calls are TRBV20-1 and TRBJ2-5, with TRBD2 matching 8 bases. The sample was cultured type 1 regulatory T (Tr1) cells, either the whole culture or a sorted fraction (not recorded which). This TCR was sampled from a human donor in good health. CDR3 amino acids: CSAAWGLGETQYF. CDR3 DNA sequence: TGCAGTGCAGCTTGGGGACTAGGAGAGACCCAGTACTTC.